The next 18 T cell receptor beta chains were all read from a single sample in a study of long-term antiretroviral therapy in people with HIV. Version v3.0 of the immunoSEQ assay was performed at survey level. The table came from immunoSEQ multiplex PCR; TCRdb's copy has only in-frame clones and leaves some out. The table has under 45,000 clones, about 80% seen once. The specimen was unsorted PBMCs, collected 3.4 years after starting antiretroviral therapy. The receptors derive from a young man with HIV.

The genes are TRBV13 and TRBJ1-1; a possible D gene is TRBD1 (6 bases). The CDR3 loop spans 14 amino acids. Deletions cut 3 bases from V and 4 bases from J, with 12 bases between. Per germline, CDR1 PRHDT and CDR2 FYEKMQ (reference sequence). CDR3 sequence (DNA): TGTGCCAGCAGCTTCAGGGGAGGGGGCACTGAAGCTTTCTTT. Translation: CASSFRGGGTEAFF. Drawing the rest from reference TRBV13 and TRBJ1-1, the complete variable domain is AAGVIQSPRHLIKEKRETATLKCYPIPRHDTVYWYQQGPGQDPQFLISFYEKMQSDKGSIPDRFSAQQFSDYHSELNMSSLELGDSALYFCASSFRGGGTEAFFGQGTRLTVV.

This rearrangement joins TRBV5-1 to TRBJ2-1; 7 positions agree with TRBD1. V lost 3 bases and J lost 9; bases outside the gene matches: 12. Germline V gene sequence: CDR1 SGHRS, CDR2 YFSETQ. This CDR3 is 15 amino acids long. This chain's CDR3 is CASSWDRRALSEQFF. The CDR3 region has the DNA TGCGCCAGCAGCTGGGACAGACGGGCCCTCTCTGAGCAGTTCTTC.

This clone was found a few times. The chain employs TRBV23-1 and TRBJ1-2; D may be TRBD1 (5 bases). TRBV23-1 is identified as an open reading frame with a role that is uncertain. The CDR3 consists of 13 residues. Trimming left V 0 bases short and J 5 bases short, with 7 bases between. The DNA for the CDR3 is TGCGCCAGCAGTCAATCCCGGGGGTATGGCTACACCTTC. Its protein is CASSQSRGYGYTF.

This chain joins TRBV4-2 and TRBJ2-7, with D tentatively TRBD2 (6 bases). There are 14 residues in the CDR3. The germline V and J ends were trimmed by 3 bases and 1 base, with 10 bases remaining between them. CDR1 and CDR2 (germline): LGHNA, YNFKEQ. CDR3 protein: CASSHPGLSYEQYF. The CDR3 DNA is TGTGCCAGCAGCCACCCGGGACTTTCCTACGAGCAGTACTTC.

This chain joins TRBV30 and TRBJ1-2, with D possibly being TRBD1 (5 bases). Germline lookup yields CDR1 GTSNPN and CDR2 SVGIG (reference sequence). The CDR3 covers 12 residues. V lost 6 bases to trimming and J lost 8 bases, with 16 bases between them. The CDR3 reads CACFGGSSGYTF. CDR3 bases: TGTGCCTGTTTTGGGGGATCGTCGGGCTACACCTTC.

This chain uses TRBV2 with TRBJ1-5, with 8 bases that match TRBD1. The CDR3 covers 15 residues. In germline, CDR1 is SNHLY, CDR2 FYNNEI. Trimming cost V 4 bases and J 6 bases; bases outside gene matches: 8. CDR3 sequence (DNA): TGTGCCAGCAGTGGAACAGGGGGAGAAAGTCAGCCCCAGCATTTT. Residues: CASSGTGGESQPQHF.

The chain joins TRBV13 to TRBJ2-7, with 7 bases identical to TRBD2. The CDR3 sequence is 14 residues long. Trimming removed 5 bases from V and 3 bases from J; junction bases left unmatched: 7. Germline-derived CDR1 and CDR2 are PRHDT and FYEKMQ (reference sequence). The CDR3 DNA reads TGTGCCAGCAGCCAAGGACTAGGCCTCTACGAGCAGTACTTC. Translating it yields CASSQGLGLYEQYF.

This clone occurred once. The chain combines TRBV4-3 with TRBJ2-3; the D call may be TRBD1 or TRBD2 (6 bases each). The CDR3 totals 16 residues. V dropped 1 base and J dropped 2 bases, with 13 bases sitting between them. CDR1 LGHNA and CDR2 YSLEER come from the germline V gene. In nucleotides, the CDR3 is TGCGCCAGCAGCCAAGGGGAAGGGGGGATCACAGATACGCAGTATTTT. Translated: CASSQGEGGITDTQYF.

In its sample, this clone was seen a few times. This sequence joins TRBV25-1 and TRBJ2-7; D is tentatively TRBD1 or TRBD2 (7 bases each). V lost 6 bases and J 7 bases, leaving 19 bases between the germline ends. CDR1 is MGHDK and CDR2 is SYGVNS in the germline V gene. The CDR3 is 14 amino acids. The chain's CDR3 is CASSLWEGAREQYF. The CDR3 bases are TGTGCCAGCAGCCTATGGGAGGGGGCCAGGGAGCAGTACTTC.

The V and J genes are TRBV6-6 and TRBJ1-1; maybe TRBD1 (5 bases). The CDR3 totals 14 residues. In germline, CDR1 is MNHNY, CDR2 SVGAGI (reference sequence). The ends were cut back, 4 bases at V and 0 bases at J, with 9 bases in the middle. CDR3 amino acids: CASSFGALNTEAFF. DNA of the CDR3: TGTGCCAGCAGTTTTGGGGCATTGAACACTGAAGCTTTCTTT.

This chain links TRBV5-1 with TRBJ2-1; tentative D call: TRBD1 (7 bases). The CDR3 runs 14 residues. Germline CDR1 and CDR2: SGHRS and YFSETQ. The V and J ends lost 3 bases and 5 bases respectively, with 12 bases between them. CDR3 residues: CASSSGGQNNEQFF. As DNA, the CDR3 is TGCGCCAGCAGCTCAGGGGGGCAAAACAATGAGCAGTTCTTC.

This chain uses TRBV11-1 with TRBJ2-7, with TRBD2 matching 11 bases. J gave up 3 bases and V 5 bases, and 6 bases lay outside the gene matches. The CDR3 consists of 15 residues. The germline V gene encodes CDR1 SGHAT and CDR2 FQDESV (reference sequence). The DNA for the CDR3 is TGTGCCAGCAGCCCAACTAGCGGGAGAGGCTACGAGCAGTACTTC. Protein: CASSPTSGRGYEQYF.

Concerning this clone: This same CDR3 is encoded by further DNA sequences in the sample. This chain connects TRBV28 to TRBJ1-1; D is perhaps TRBD1 (5 bases). Trimming cost V 2 bases and J 3 bases, with 7 bases left between them. Germline CDR1 is MDHEN and CDR2 is SYDVKM. This CDR3 contains 13 residues. In DNA, the CDR3 is TGTGCCAGCAGTTTAGGCAGGGACACTGAAGCTTTCTTT. It specifies CASSLGRDTEAFF.

The rearrangement uses TRBV21-1 and TRBJ1-5. TRBV21-1 is termed a pseudogene. The CDR3 has 15 residues. The CDR3 loop reads CAFPGKGRGNQPQHF. CDR3 nucleotide sequence: TGTGCCTTTCCGGGGAAGGGACGCGGCAATCAGCCCCAGCATTTT.

The chain recombines TRBV13 with TRBJ1-1, with TRBD1 matching over 8 bases. Germline V lookup: CDR1 PRHDT, CDR2 FYEKMQ (reference sequence). The CDR3 covers 14 residues. The V segment lost 4 bases and the J segment 4 bases; nucleotides outside the gene matches: 5. DNA for the CDR3: TGTGCCAGCAGCTCCCGACAGGGGCTCACTGAAGCTTTCTTT. Translated: CASSSRQGLTEAFF.

The genes are TRBV6-6 and TRBJ2-1; TRBD2 matches 10 bases. Germline CDR1 and CDR2: MNHNY and SVGAGI (reference sequence). V shed 7 bases and J 8 bases; nucleotides not matched to a gene: 5. The CDR3 contains 13 residues. This CDR3 is CASTLAGVDEQFF. DNA for the CDR3: TGTGCCAGCACCCTAGCGGGAGTGGATGAGCAGTTCTTC.

In its sample, this clone was seen a few times. Additional DNA sequences in this sample encode the identical CDR3. The rearrangement links TRBV19 to TRBJ2-2, with no clear D. V lost 2 bases and J 5 bases, leaving 0 bases between the germline ends. Germline CDR1 is LNHDA and CDR2 is SQIVND (reference sequence). The CDR3 runs to 11 residues. CDR3 sequence (DNA): TGTGCCAGTAGTATAACCGGGGAGCTGTTTTTT. Its protein product is CASSITGELFF.

The gene calls are TRBV5-4 and TRBJ2-7; TRBD2 matches 8 bases. The CDR3 extends over 13 amino acids. The ends lost 4 bases at V and 5 bases at J; junction bases unmatched: 5. Germline-derived CDR1 and CDR2 are SGHNT and YYREEE (reference sequence). The CDR3: CASSPGLVDEQYF. CDR3 sequence (DNA): TGTGCCAGCAGCCCGGGACTAGTAGACGAGCAGTACTTC.